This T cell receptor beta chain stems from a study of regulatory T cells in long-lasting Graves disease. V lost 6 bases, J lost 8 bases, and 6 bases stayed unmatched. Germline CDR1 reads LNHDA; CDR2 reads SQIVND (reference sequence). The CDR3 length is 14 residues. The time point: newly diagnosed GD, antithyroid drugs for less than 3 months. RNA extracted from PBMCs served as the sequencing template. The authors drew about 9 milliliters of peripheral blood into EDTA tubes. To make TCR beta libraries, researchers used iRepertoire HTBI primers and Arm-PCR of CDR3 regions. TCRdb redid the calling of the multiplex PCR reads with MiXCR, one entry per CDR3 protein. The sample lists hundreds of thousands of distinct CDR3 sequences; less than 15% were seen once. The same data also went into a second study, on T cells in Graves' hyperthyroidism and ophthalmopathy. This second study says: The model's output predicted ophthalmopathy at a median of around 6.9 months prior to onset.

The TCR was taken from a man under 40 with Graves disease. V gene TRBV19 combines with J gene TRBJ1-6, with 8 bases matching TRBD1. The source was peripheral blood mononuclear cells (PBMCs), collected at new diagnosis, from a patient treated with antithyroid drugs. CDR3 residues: CASSSTGADSPLHF. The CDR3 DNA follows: TGTGCCAGTAGCTCGACAGGGGCGGATTCACCCCTCCACTTT.